These T cell receptor beta chains were read from a single sample in a study of beta chain features in type 1 diabetes. Using immunoSEQ multiplex PCR, the repertoire was profiled, and TCRdb retains in-frame clones only, with some absent. The repertoire has 200,000 to 250,000 clones, approximately 11% of them found once; the top ten carry 1% to 1.5%. Sequencing used central memory CD4+ T cells from blood. Source of these receptors: a man aged 18 to 30 in good health. CDR3s include the opening cysteine and the closing phenylalanine or tryptophan. The D gene is left open where the match is weak. Clone size is given for some rows only: seen once, a few or many times, or a class if the clone is expanded.

D gene	J gene	clone size	V gene	CDR3 length	CDR3 protein	CDR3 DNA
TRBD1	TRBJ1-4	NA	TRBV30	13	CAWSGDSGKELFF	TGTGCCTGGAGCGGGGACAGCGGAAAAGAACTGTTTTTT
TRBD1	TRBJ2-4	few	TRBV7-2	19	CASSHRRDRGLFAKNIQYF	TGTGCCAGCAGCCACCGCCGGGACAGGGGCCTGTTTGCCAAAAACATTCAGTACTTC
NA	TRBJ1-1	NA	TRBV18	15	CASSPRVSRDTEAFF	TGTGCCAGCTCACCAAGGGTTAGTAGGGACACTGAAGCTTTCTTT
NA	TRBJ2-7	few	TRBV21-1	13	CASSKELSSEQYF	TGTGCCAGCAGCAAAGAGCTATCGAGCGAGCAGTACTTC
TRBD1	TRBJ1-1	NA	TRBV2	13	CASSKETGGVAFF	TGTGCCAGCAGTAAGGAGACAGGGGGCGTCGCTTTCTTT
TRBD1	TRBJ2-5	NA	TRBV9	14	CASSPGTGVETQYF	TGTGCCAGCAGCCCGGGGACAGGGGTGGAGACCCAGTACTTC
TRBD2	TRBJ2-1	NA	TRBV4-3	17	CASSRRPSGTGHNEQFF	TGCGCCAGCAGCCGTCGTCCGAGCGGGACTGGCCACAATGAGCAGTTCTTC
NA	TRBJ2-3	medium-sized	TRBV14	13	CASSQALQVTQYF	TGTGCCAGCAGCCAAGCCTTGCAAGTTACGCAGTATTTT
NA	TRBJ2-2	NA	TRBV5-4	15	CASSPRQSSTGELFF	TGTGCCAGCAGCCCCCGACAGAGCAGCACCGGGGAGCTGTTTTTT
TRBD2	TRBJ2-7	few	TRBV4-2	16	CASSQDQAGAEYEQYF	TGTGCCAGCAGCCAAGATCAAGCGGGAGCAGAGTACGAGCAGTACTTC
TRBD1	TRBJ2-3	NA	TRBV9	14	CASSARGSTDTQYF	TGTGCCAGCAGCGCCAGGGGGTCCACAGATACGCAGTATTTT
TRBD2	TRBJ2-7	few	TRBV5-4	14	CASSLELAGDEQYF	TGTGCCAGCAGCTTGGAACTAGCGGGAGACGAGCAGTACTTC
TRBD2	TRBJ2-7	few	TRBV6-5	15	CASSYPTSGIYEQYF	TGTGCCAGCAGTTACCCGACTAGCGGGATCTACGAGCAGTACTTC
NA	TRBJ2-1	few	TRBV20-1	10	CSAHVEQQFF	TGCAGTGCCCATGTCGAGCAGCAGTTCTTC
NA	TRBJ1-1	NA	TRBV30	11	CASDKNTEAFF	TGTGCCTCGGACAAGAACACTGAAGCTTTCTTT
TRBD2	TRBJ2-7	many	TRBV7-2	19	CASSLAISSSGSIFYEQYF	TGTGCCAGCAGCTTAGCAATATCGTCTAGCGGGTCGATCTTCTACGAGCAGTACTTC
TRBD1	TRBJ2-5	few	TRBV29-1	13	CSVAGGLQGTQYF	TGCAGCGTTGCAGGGGGCCTGCAGGGGACCCAGTACTTC
NA	TRBJ2-6	NA	TRBV7-9	15	CASSLGGSGANVLTF	TGTGCCAGCAGCTTAGGCGGCTCTGGGGCCAACGTCCTGACTTTC
NA	TRBJ2-1	NA	TRBV19	13	CASSIGLGYEQFF	TGTGCCAGTAGTATAGGACTAGGATATGAGCAGTTCTTC
TRBD2	TRBJ2-5	few	TRBV27	14	CASSFSTSPETQYF	TGTGCCAGCAGTTTTTCGACTAGCCCAGAGACCCAGTACTTC
NA	TRBJ2-7	few	TRBV7-6	14	CASSPTGGGSEQYF	TGTGCCAGCAGCCCAACAGGGGGAGGGAGCGAGCAGTACTTC
TRBD2	TRBJ2-1	few	TRBV11-2	19	CASSPSPLAGGSSYNEQFF	TGTGCCAGCAGCCCGTCTCCACTAGCGGGAGGGTCCTCCTACAATGAGCAGTTCTTC
TRBD2	TRBJ2-3	NA	TRBV9	16	CASSVAGGVGTDTQYF	TGTGCCAGCAGCGTAGCGGGGGGTGTCGGCACAGATACGCAGTATTTT